The clone carrying this T cell receptor (beta chain) was picked up many times. Attachment of unique molecular identifiers was made to individual cDNA molecules. TCRdb ran MiXCR on the 5' RACE reads and lists one entry per CDR3 protein. Of some 61,000 distinct CDR3 sequences in the sample, over 10% were seen once. The data are from a study of early T cells in non-severe SARS-CoV-2 infection. V was trimmed by 2 bases and J by 7 bases, leaving 9 bases between them. Per the germline V gene, CDR1 is MNHEY and CDR2 is SMNVEV (reference sequence). The CDR3 extends over 12 amino acids. The rearrangement uses TRBV27 and TRBJ2-7; D unresolved. Source material: whole blood. The receptor was isolated from an adult who was a healthcare worker with PCR-confirmed SARS-CoV-2 infection or an uninfected control (not recorded which). CDR3 residues: CASSLGSGEQYF. The CDR3 DNA sequence: TGTGCCAGCAGTTTAGGATCTGGGGAGCAGTACTTC.